The T cell receptor (beta chain) described here comes from a study of cytotoxic CD8 clonotypes in ibrutinib-treated CLL. General study results and limits: Clonotypes that were public were uncommon, and they contracted or stayed stable on treatment. Sustained-remission and progressing patients were not sampled at matched times.

The repertoire was sequenced with immunoSEQ multiplex PCR; TCRdb's copy has only in-frame clones and lacks some. The table lists about 49,000 clones, around half of them singletons. CDR1 SGHTA and CDR2 FQGNSA come from the germline V gene. This CDR3 region has 14 residues. V lost 0 bases and J 2 bases, leaving 8 bases between the germline ends. Cryopreserved PBMCs provided about 2 micrograms of genomic DNA for the TCR beta libraries. This clone has only a few counts. Antigen specificity is unknown. The gene calls are TRBV7-2 and TRBJ2-7; D unclear. The source material was PBMCs, sampled after 12 months of ibrutinib treatment. The TCR originated in a human donor with chronic lymphocytic leukemia. The CDR3 nucleotides are TGTGCCAGCAGCTTAGCTTACACCACCTACGAGCAGTACTTC. Translating gives CASSLAYTTYEQYF.